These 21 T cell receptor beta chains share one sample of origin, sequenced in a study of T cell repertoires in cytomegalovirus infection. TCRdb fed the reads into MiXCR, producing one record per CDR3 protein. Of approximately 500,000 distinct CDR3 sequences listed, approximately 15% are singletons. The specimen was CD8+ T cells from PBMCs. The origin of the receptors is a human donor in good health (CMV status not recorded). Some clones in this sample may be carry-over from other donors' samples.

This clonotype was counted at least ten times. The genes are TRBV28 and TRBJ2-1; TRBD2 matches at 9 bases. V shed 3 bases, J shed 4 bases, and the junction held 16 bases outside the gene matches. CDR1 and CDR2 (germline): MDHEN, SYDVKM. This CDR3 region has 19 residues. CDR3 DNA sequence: TGTGCCAGCAGTTTTTTTTTGGAGACTAGCGGCCCGGATTACAATGAGCAGTTCTTC. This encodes CASSFFLETSGPDYNEQFF. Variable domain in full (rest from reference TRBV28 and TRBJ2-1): DVKVTQSSRYLVKRTGEKVFLECVQDMDHENMFWYRQDPGLGLRLIYFSYDVKMKEKGDIPEGYSVSREKKERFSLILESASTNQTSMYLCASSFFLETSGPDYNEQFFGPGTRLTVL.

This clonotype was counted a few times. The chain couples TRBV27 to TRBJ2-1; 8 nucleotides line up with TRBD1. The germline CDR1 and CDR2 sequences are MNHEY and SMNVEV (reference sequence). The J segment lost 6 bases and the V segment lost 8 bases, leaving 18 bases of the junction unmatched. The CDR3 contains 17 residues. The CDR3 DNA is TGTGCCAGCGGGAGGACAGGGAAGGACTCGGTAGGCAATGAGCAGTTCTTC. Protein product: CASGRTGKDSVGNEQFF.

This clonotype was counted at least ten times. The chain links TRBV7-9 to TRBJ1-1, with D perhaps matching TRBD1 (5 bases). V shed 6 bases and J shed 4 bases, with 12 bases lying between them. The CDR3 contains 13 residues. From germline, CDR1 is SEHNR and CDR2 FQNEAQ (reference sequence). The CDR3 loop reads CASRQGTVTEAFF. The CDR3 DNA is TGTGCCAGCAGACAAGGGACCGTCACTGAAGCTTTCTTT.

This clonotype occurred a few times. CDR3 DNA sequence: TGCAGTGCTTACGTTGACAGAACAAACTTTGGTTACGAGCAGTACTTC. Translated: CSAYVDRTNFGYEQYF. The chain is built from TRBV20-1 and TRBJ2-7, with D perhaps matching TRBD1 (5 bases). CDR1 DFQATT and CDR2 SNEGSKA come from the germline V gene (reference sequence). V lost 5 bases and J lost 4, with 24 bases in between. CDR3 length equals 16 residues.

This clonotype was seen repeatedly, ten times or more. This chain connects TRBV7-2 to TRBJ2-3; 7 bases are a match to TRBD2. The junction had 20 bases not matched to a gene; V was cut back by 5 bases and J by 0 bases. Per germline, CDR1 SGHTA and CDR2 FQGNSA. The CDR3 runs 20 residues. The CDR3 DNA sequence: TGTGCCAGCAGCCGAACAACCCATGGGCGGGGGAGAACTAGCACAGATACGCAGTATTTT. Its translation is CASSRTTHGRGRTSTDTQYF.

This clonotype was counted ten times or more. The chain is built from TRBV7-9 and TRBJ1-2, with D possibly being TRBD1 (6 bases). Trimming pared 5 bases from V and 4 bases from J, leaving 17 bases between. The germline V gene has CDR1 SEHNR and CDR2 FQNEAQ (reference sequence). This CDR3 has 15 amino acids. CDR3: CASSAPTGWSYGYTF. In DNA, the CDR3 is TGTGCCAGCAGCGCCCCGACAGGCTGGAGCTATGGCTACACCTTC.

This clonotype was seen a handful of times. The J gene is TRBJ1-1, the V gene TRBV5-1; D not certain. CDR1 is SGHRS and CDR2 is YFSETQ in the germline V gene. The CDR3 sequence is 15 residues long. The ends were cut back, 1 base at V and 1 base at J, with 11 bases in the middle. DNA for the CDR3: TGCGCCAGCAGCTTGAGGGCAGTGGGGAACACTGAAGCTTTCTTT. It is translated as CASSLRAVGNTEAFF.

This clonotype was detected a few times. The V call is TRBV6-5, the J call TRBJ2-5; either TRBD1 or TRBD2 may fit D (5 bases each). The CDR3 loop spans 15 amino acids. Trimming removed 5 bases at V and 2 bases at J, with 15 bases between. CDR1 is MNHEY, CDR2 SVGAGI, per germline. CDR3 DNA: TGTGCCAGCAGTAGCCGGGGACGGTTGCAAGAGACCCAGTACTTC. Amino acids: CASSSRGRLQETQYF.

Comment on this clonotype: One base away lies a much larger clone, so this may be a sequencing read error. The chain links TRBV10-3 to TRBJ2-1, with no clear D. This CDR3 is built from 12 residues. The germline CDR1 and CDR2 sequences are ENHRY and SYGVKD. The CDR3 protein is CAISENWHEQLF. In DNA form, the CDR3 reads TGTGCCATCAGCGAAAACTGGCATGAGCAGTTATTC.

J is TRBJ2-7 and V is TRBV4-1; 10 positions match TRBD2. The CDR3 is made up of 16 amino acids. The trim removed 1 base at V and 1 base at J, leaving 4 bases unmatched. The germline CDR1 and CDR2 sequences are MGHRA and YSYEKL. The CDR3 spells CASSQATSGASYEQYF. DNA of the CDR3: TGCGCCAGCAGCCAAGCAACTAGCGGGGCGTCCTACGAGCAGTACTTC.

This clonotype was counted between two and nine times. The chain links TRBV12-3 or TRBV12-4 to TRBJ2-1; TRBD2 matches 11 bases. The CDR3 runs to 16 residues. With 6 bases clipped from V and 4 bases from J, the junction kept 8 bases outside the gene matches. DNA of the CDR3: TGTGCCAGCAGCCTTCGACTAGCGGGGAAGTACAATGAGCAGTTCTTC. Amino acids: CASSLRLAGKYNEQFF.

DNA of the CDR3: TGTGCCAGCAGCCAAGATTCGGGGGCGTGGGGCTACGAGCAGTACTTC. Its protein product is CASSQDSGAWGYEQYF. The chain carries TRBV3-1 and TRBJ2-7; either TRBD1 or TRBD2 may supply D (6 bases each). Germline V gene lookup returns CDR1 LGHDT and CDR2 YNNKEL (reference sequence). V lost 0 bases and J 3 bases, leaving 15 bases between the germline ends. This CDR3 has 16 residues.

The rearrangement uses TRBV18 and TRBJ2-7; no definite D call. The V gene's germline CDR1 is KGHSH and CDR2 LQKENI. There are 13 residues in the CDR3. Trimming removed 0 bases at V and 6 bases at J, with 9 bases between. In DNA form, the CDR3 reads TGTGCCAGCTCACCACCGAAGGGTCTCGAGCAGTACTTC. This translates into CASSPPKGLEQYF.

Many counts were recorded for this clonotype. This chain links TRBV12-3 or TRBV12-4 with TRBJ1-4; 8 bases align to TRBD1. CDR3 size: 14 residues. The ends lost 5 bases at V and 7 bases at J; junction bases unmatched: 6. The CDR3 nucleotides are TGTGCCAGCAGTCTCCGGACAGGGTCTGAAAAACTGTTTTTT. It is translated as CASSLRTGSEKLFF.

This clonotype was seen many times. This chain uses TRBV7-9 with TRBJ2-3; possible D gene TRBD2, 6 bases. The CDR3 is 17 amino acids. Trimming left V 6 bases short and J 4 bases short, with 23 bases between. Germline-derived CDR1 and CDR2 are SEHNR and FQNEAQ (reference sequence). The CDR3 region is CASRGPMIGGSADTQYF. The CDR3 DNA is TGTGCCAGCAGGGGGCCTATGATTGGAGGGAGTGCAGATACGCAGTATTTT.

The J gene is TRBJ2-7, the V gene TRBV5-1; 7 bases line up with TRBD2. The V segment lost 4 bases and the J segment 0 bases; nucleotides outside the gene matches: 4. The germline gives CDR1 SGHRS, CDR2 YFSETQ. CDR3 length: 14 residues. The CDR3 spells CASSNGGSSYEQYF. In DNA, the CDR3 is TGCGCCAGCAGCAACGGCGGGAGCTCCTACGAGCAGTACTTC.

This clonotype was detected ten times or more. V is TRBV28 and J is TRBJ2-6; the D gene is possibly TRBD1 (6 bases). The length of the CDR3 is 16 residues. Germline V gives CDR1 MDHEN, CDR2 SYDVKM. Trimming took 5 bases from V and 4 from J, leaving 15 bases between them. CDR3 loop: CASSPPTGNGANVLTF. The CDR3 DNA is TGTGCCAGCAGTCCTCCTACAGGGAACGGGGCCAACGTCCTGACTTTC.

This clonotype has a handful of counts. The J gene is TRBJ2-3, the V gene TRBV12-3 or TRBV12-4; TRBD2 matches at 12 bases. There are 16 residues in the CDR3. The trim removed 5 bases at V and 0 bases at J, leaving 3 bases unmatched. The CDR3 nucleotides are TGTGCCAGCAGTCCGACTAGCGGGAGAAGCACAGATACGCAGTATTTT. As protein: CASSPTSGRSTDTQYF.

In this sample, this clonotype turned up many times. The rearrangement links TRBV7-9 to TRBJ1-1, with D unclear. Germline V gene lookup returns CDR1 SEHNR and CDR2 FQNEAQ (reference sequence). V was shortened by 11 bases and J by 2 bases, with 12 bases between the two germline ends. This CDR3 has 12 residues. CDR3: CAAENPNTEAFF. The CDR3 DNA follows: TGTGCCGCCGAGAACCCCAACACTGAAGCTTTCTTT.

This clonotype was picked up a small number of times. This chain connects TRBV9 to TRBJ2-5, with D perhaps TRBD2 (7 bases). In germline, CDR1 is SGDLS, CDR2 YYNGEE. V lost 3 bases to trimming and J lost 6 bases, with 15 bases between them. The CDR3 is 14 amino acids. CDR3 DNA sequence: TGTGCCAGCAGCGCCGGACTAGGGGGAAAGACCCAGTACTTC. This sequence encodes CASSAGLGGKTQYF. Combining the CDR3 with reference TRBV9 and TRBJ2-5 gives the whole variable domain DSGVTQTPKHLITATGQRVTLRCSPRSGDLSVYWYQQSLDQGLQFLIQYYNGEERAKGNILERFSAQQFPDLHSELNLSSLELGDSALYFCASSAGLGGKTQYFGPGTRLLVL.

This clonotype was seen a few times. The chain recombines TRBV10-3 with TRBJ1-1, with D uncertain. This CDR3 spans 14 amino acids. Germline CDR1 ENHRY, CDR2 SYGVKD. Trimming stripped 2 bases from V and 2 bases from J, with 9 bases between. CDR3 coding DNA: TGTGCCATCAGTGAGACTTCGTCAAACACTGAAGCTTTCTTT. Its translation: CAISETSSNTEAFF.